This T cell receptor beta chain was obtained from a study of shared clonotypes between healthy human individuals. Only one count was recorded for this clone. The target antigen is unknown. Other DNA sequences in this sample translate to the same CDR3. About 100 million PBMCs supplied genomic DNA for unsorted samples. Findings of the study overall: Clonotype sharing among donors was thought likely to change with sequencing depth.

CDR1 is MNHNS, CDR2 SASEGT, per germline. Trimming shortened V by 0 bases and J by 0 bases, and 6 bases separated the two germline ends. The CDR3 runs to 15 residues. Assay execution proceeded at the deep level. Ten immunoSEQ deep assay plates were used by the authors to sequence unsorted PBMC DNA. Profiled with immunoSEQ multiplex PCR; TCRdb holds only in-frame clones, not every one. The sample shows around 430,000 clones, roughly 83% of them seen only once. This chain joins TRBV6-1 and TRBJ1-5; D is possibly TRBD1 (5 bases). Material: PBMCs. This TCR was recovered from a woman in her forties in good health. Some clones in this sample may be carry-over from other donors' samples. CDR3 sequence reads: CASSEAGHSNQPQHF. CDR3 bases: TGTGCCAGCAGTGAAGCAGGACATAGCAATCAGCCCCAGCATTTT.